The next 11 T cell receptor beta chains were all read from a single sample in a study of blood T cell repertoires in COVID-19. Generated by immunoSEQ multiplex PCR, the TCRdb table keeps only in-frame clones and is missing some. The data show 250,000 to 300,000 clones, about 82% seen once. The sequenced material came from peripheral blood. All receptors derive from a man aged 45-65 years with active or convalescent COVID-19.

The chain links TRBV3-1 (or the pseudogene TRBV3-2) to TRBJ2-3, with D possibly being TRBD2 (5 bases). The CDR3 sequence is 15 residues long. Trimming pared 3 bases from V and 1 base from J, leaving 11 bases between. Germline CDR1 is LGHDT and CDR2 is YNNKEL (reference sequence). Written as DNA, the CDR3 is TGTGCCAGCAGCCACCGACTACTACGCACAGATACGCAGTATTTT. Amino acids: CASSHRLLRTDTQYF.

V and J are TRBV28 and TRBJ1-4, with 7 nucleotides matching TRBD1. Germline values: CDR1 MDHEN, CDR2 SYDVKM. With 6 bases clipped from V and 8 bases from J, the junction kept 9 bases outside the gene matches. The CDR3 totals 14 residues. The DNA of the CDR3 is TGTGCCAGCAGGGTAGGGACAGTAGGAGAAAAACTGTTTTTT. Protein product: CASRVGTVGEKLFF.

This chain uses TRBV25-1 with TRBJ1-3; tentatively, D is TRBD1 (6 bases). V lost 1 base to trimming and J lost 4 bases, with 14 bases between them. The CDR3 is 16 residues long. Germline loops: CDR1 MGHDK, CDR2 SYGVNS. The CDR3 sequence is CASSEWLSGQGNTIYF. In DNA, the CDR3 is TGTGCCAGCAGTGAATGGCTGTCGGGACAAGGAAACACCATATATTTT.

The chain employs TRBV19 and TRBJ2-7; 13 bases are a match to TRBD2. The CDR3 loop spans 14 amino acids. V dropped 4 bases and J dropped 4; count of bases not matched to a gene: 1. Germline CDR1 LNHDA, CDR2 SQIVND (reference sequence). DNA of the CDR3: TGTGCCAGTAGTAAACTAGCGGGAGGGTACGAGCAGTACTTC. Translated, it gives CASSKLAGGYEQYF.

The chain has TRBV10-3 and TRBJ1-5; TRBD1 agrees at 8 bases. The CDR3 is 15 residues long. Looked up from germline, CDR1 is ENHRY and CDR2 is SYGVKD. V was clipped by 0 bases and J by 2 bases; unmatched bases: 0. The chain's CDR3 is CAISESTGGNQPQHF. The DNA of the CDR3 is TGTGCCATCAGTGAGTCGACAGGGGGCAATCAGCCCCAGCATTTT.

V gene TRBV4-2 combines with J gene TRBJ2-7, with D possibly matching TRBD1 (5 bases). V lost 0 bases to trimming and J lost 2 bases, with 17 bases between them. Germline lookup yields CDR1 LGHNA and CDR2 YNFKEQ. The length of the CDR3 is 17 residues. CDR3 coding DNA: TGTGCCAGCAGCCAAGACTTAAGTACAGGTAGAGCCTACGAGCAGTACTTC. This gives the protein CASSQDLSTGRAYEQYF.

This chain links TRBV10-3 with TRBJ2-7; tentative D call: TRBD1 (6 bases). The CDR3 is made up of 13 amino acids. Per germline, CDR1 ENHRY and CDR2 SYGVKD. Trimming took off 3 bases at V and 4 bases at J, with 10 bases between the two ends. The CDR3 region is CAISEVDRYEQYF. CDR3 nucleotides: TGTGCCATCAGTGAAGTTGACAGGTACGAGCAGTACTTC.

The chain couples TRBV7-2 to TRBJ1-5, with TRBD1 matching over 7 bases. Per germline, CDR1 SGHTA and CDR2 FQGNSA. The CDR3 consists of 15 residues. V lost 1 base and J lost 5; bases outside the gene matches: 5. The CDR3 protein is CASSLVLGTDQPQHF. CDR3 in DNA: TGTGCCAGCAGCTTAGTCTTAGGGACAGATCAGCCCCAGCATTTT.

This chain connects TRBV9 to TRBJ1-5; no definite D call. The CDR3 length is 12 residues. The V gene's germline CDR1 is SGDLS and CDR2 YYNGEE. V lost 4 bases and J 6 bases, leaving 8 bases between the germline ends. The CDR3, as DNA: TGTGCCAGCAGCTCGGGAAGTCAGCCCCAGCATTTT. Translation: CASSSGSQPQHF.

The genes are TRBV28 and TRBJ2-7; the match to TRBD2 covers 7 bases. The V gene's germline CDR1 is MDHEN and CDR2 SYDVKM. The ends lost 6 bases at V and 5 bases at J; junction bases unmatched: 7. There are 13 residues in the CDR3. The CDR3 region has the DNA TGTGCCAGCAGCCTTGGGGGGGAAAACGAGCAGTACTTC. Amino acid sequence: CASSLGGENEQYF.

The chain employs TRBV6-1 and TRBJ2-7, with 9 bases identical to TRBD2. After removal of 1 base from V and 9 bases from J, the junction contained 4 bases not matched to a gene. The CDR3 length is 13 residues. Germline loops: CDR1 MNHNS, CDR2 SASEGT. As DNA, the CDR3 is TGTGCCAGCAGTGAAGGGGTTAGCGGGAGGCAGTACTTC. Translating it yields CASSEGVSGRQYF.